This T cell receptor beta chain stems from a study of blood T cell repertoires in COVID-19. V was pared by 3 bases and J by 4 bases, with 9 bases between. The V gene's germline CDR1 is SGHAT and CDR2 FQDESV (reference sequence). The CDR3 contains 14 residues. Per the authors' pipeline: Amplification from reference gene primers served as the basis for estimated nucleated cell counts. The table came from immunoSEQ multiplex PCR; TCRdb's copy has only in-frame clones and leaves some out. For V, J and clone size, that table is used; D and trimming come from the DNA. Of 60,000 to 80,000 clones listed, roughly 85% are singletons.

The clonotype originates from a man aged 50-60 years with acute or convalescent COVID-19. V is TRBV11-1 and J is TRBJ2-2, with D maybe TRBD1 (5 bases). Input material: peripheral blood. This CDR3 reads CASSFDSFTGELFF. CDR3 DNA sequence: TGTGCCAGCAGCTTTGACAGCTTCACCGGGGAGCTGTTTTTT.